Following are 12 T cell receptor beta chains from one sample sequenced in a study of early T cells in non-severe SARS-CoV-2 infection. TCRdb re-derived calls from the 5' RACE reads in MiXCR, one entry per CDR3 protein. The sample contains tens of thousands of distinct CDR3 sequences, less than 6.5% of which appear only once. The sequenced sample consisted of whole blood. The receptor set was obtained from an adult who was a healthcare worker with PCR-confirmed SARS-CoV-2 infection or an uninfected control (not recorded which).

In its sample, this clonotype was seen many times. The chain couples TRBV12-3 or TRBV12-4 to TRBJ2-7, with D perhaps matching TRBD1 (5 bases). The length of the CDR3 is 12 residues. V shed 5 bases and J shed 5 bases, with 10 bases lying between them. CDR3 in DNA: TGTGCCAGCAGTCCCCAGGGTAACGAGCAGTACTTC. This translates into CASSPQGNEQYF.

This sequence joins TRBV2 and TRBJ1-5; D remains unclear. The CDR3 covers 12 residues. Germline CDR1 is SNHLY and CDR2 is FYNNEI. V was clipped by 1 base and J by 4 bases, with 2 bases between them. CDR3 DNA sequence: TGTGCCAGCAGTGAAGGGAATCAGCCCCAGCATTTT. Encoded protein: CASSEGNQPQHF.

This clonotype was detected ten times or more. In DNA form, the CDR3 reads TGCAGTGCCCCCCTTGTTAGCGGGAGTTGGTACGAGCAGTACTTC. It yields the protein CSAPLVSGSWYEQYF. The rearrangement uses TRBV20-1 and TRBJ2-7, with 9 bases identical to TRBD2. V gave up 6 bases and J gave up 4 bases; unmatched junction bases: 13. Per germline, CDR1 DFQATT and CDR2 SNEGSKA (reference sequence). There are 15 residues in the CDR3.

The chain employs TRBV6-4 and TRBJ2-1; 8 nucleotides line up with TRBD2. V gave up 0 bases and J gave up 7 bases; unmatched junction bases: 14. The CDR3 is made up of 18 amino acids. Germline V gene sequence: CDR1 MRHNA, CDR2 SNTAGT. CDR3 DNA: TGTGCCAGCAGTGACTCCTCAGGGGCGGGAGGTGAGAGGAATGAGCAGTTCTTC. Residues: CASSDSSGAGGERNEQFF.

This clonotype was detected many times. The V gene is TRBV20-1, the J gene TRBJ2-2, with a possible D match to TRBD2 (5 bases). Germline values: CDR1 DFQATT, CDR2 SNEGSKA (reference sequence). V was shortened by 3 bases and J by 5 bases, with 7 bases between the two germline ends. The CDR3 is 12 amino acids. The CDR3: CSASRGTGELFF. In DNA, the CDR3 is TGCAGTGCTAGTCGCGGGACCGGGGAGCTGTTTTTT.

This clonotype was counted a few times. The chain uses TRBV11-2 and TRBJ2-7; the match to TRBD1 covers 7 bases. The germline gives CDR1 SGHAT, CDR2 FQNNGV. V was pared by 5 bases and J by 0 bases, with 7 bases of the junction left unmatched. The CDR3 loop spans 15 amino acids. The CDR3 DNA reads as TGTGCCAGCAGCCCGCAGGGGGTGAGCTCCTACGAGCAGTACTTC. It translates to CASSPQGVSSYEQYF.

The chain carries TRBV7-2 and TRBJ2-1; D unresolved. Trimming stripped 7 bases from V and 4 bases from J, with 17 bases between. Germline CDR1 and CDR2: SGHTA and FQGNSA. This CDR3 spans 15 amino acids. The CDR3 DNA reads as TGTGCCAGCACCCCCCAATGGGCTGCTTACAATGAGCAGTTCTTC. It is translated as CASTPQWAAYNEQFF.

This rearrangement joins TRBV9 to TRBJ2-7, with TRBD2 matching over 9 bases. The CDR3 extends over 16 amino acids. The V gene's germline CDR1 is SGDLS and CDR2 YYNGEE. V lost 0 bases, J lost 9 bases, and 13 bases stayed unmatched. The CDR3 DNA reads as TGTGCCAGCAGCGTAGAACCAATCGGGCTAGCGGGGTGGCAGTACTTC. Its translation is CASSVEPIGLAGWQYF.

V gene TRBV18 combines with J gene TRBJ2-3, with a possible D match to TRBD1 (5 bases). CDR3 length equals 15 residues. Germline CDR1 and CDR2: KGHSH and LQKENI. V was trimmed by 6 bases and J by 0 bases, leaving 13 bases between them. CDR3 DNA sequence: TGTGCCAGCTCTCTTATGACAGCCAGCACAGATACGCAGTATTTT. Protein sequence: CASSLMTASTDTQYF.

A note on this clonotype: At one boundary the junction diverges from the germline segment, which might be a read error. The chain couples TRBV10-3 to TRBJ2-3; 7 bases agree with TRBD1. Germline V gene sequence: CDR1 ENHRY, CDR2 SYGVKD. The CDR3 is made up of 13 amino acids. The CDR3 is CAIRAGGSDTHYF. The DNA of the CDR3 is TGTGCCATCAGGGCAGGGGGTTCAGATACGCACTATTTT.

This clonotype was seen repeatedly, ten times or more. V is TRBV7-3 and J is TRBJ2-7, with D unresolved. Germline V gene lookup returns CDR1 SGHTA and CDR2 FQGTGA. The length of the CDR3 is 14 residues. Trimming removed 0 bases from V and 2 bases from J, with 8 bases in between. This CDR3 is CASSLTASTYEQYF. CDR3 nucleotide sequence: TGTGCCAGCAGCTTAACGGCGAGTACCTACGAGCAGTACTTC.

The chain is built from TRBV6-5 and TRBJ2-1; 7 positions match TRBD1. This CDR3 is 13 amino acids long. CDR1 and CDR2 (germline): MNHEY, SVGAGI. V shed 2 bases and J 6 bases; nucleotides not matched to a gene: 1. The CDR3 nucleotides read TGTGCCAGCAGTTACGACAGGGTCAATGAGCAGTTCTTC. Its protein product is CASSYDRVNEQFF.